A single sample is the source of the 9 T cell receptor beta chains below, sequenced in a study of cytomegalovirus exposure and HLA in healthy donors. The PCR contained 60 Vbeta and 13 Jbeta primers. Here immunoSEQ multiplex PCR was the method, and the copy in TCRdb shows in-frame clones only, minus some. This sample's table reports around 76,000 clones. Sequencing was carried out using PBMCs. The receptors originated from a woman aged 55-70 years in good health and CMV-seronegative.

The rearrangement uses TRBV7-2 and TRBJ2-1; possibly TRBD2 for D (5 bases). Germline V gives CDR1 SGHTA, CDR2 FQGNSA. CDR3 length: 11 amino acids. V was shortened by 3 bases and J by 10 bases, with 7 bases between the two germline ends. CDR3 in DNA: TGTGCCAGCAGCTTTCGAGGGGAGCAGTTCTTC. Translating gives CASSFRGEQFF.

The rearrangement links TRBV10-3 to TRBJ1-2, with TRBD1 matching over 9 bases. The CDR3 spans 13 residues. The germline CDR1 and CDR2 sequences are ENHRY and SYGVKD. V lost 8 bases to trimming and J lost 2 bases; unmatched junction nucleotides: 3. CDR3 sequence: CAIDRGENYGYTF. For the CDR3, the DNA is TGTGCCATCGACAGGGGGGAGAACTATGGCTACACCTTC.

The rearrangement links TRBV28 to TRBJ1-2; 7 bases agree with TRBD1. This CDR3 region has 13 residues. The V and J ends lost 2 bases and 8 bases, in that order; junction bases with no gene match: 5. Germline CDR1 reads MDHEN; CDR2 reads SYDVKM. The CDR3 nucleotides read TGTGCCAGCAGTTTAAGAGGGGGCATCGGCTACACCTTC. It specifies CASSLRGGIGYTF.

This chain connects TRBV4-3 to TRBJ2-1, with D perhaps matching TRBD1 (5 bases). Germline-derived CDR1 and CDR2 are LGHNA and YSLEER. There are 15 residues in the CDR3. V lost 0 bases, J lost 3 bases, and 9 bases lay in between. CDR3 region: CASSQELQGYNEQFF. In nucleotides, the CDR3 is TGCGCCAGCAGCCAAGAGCTGCAGGGCTACAATGAGCAGTTCTTC.

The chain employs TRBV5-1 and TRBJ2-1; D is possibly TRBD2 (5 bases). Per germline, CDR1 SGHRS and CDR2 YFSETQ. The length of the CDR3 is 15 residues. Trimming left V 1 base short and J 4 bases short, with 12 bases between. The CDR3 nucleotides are TGCGCCAGCAGCTTGACTGCCGGGGTGTACAATGAGCAGTTCTTC. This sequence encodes CASSLTAGVYNEQFF.

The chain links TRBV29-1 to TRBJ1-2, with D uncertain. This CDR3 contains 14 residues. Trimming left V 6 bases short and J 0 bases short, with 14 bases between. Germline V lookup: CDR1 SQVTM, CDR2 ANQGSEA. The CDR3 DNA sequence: TGCAGCGTGCGGGCCGCCCGAACTAACTATGGCTACACCTTC. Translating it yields CSVRAARTNYGYTF.

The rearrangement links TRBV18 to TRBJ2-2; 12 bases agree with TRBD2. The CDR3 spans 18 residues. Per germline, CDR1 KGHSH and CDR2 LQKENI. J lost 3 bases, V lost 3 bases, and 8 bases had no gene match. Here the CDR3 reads CASSPKTTSGRYTGELFF. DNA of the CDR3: TGTGCCAGCTCACCGAAAACAACTAGCGGGAGGTACACCGGGGAGCTGTTTTTT.

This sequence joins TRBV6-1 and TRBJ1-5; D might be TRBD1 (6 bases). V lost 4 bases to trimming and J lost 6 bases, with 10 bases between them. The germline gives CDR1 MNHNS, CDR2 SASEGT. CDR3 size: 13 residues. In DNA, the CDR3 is TGTGCCAGCAGTGCAGGGGAGATTCAGCCCCAGCATTTT. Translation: CASSAGEIQPQHF.

The CDR3 DNA reads as TGTGCCAGCAGTTTAAAGGGCAGGGGGCGCGATGGCTACACCTTC. It encodes CASSLKGRGRDGYTF. V and J are TRBV28 and TRBJ1-2; 8 nucleotides agree with TRBD1. This CDR3 spans 15 amino acids. Germline V gene sequence: CDR1 MDHEN, CDR2 SYDVKM. Trimming at V came to 2 bases and at J to 6 bases, leaving 8 bases not matched to a gene.